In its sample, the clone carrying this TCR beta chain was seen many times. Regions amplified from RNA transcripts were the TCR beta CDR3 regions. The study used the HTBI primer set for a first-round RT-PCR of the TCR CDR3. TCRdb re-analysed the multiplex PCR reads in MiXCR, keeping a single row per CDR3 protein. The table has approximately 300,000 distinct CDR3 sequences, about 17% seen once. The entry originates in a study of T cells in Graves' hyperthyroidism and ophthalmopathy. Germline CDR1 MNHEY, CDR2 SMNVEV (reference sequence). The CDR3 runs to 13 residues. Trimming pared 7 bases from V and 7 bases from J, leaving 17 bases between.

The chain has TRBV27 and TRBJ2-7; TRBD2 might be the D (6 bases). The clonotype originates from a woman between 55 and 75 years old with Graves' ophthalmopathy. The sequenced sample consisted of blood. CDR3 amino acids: CASTLTGVGEQYF. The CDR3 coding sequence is TGTGCCAGCACTCTAACGGGGGTCGGGGAGCAGTACTTC.